These 27 T cell receptor beta chains were all obtained from the same sample, sequenced in a study of T cell responses to AZD1222 COVID-19 vaccine. The data were produced by immunoSEQ multiplex PCR, yet TCRdb's version contains in-frame clones alone and is incomplete. This sample yields around 100,000 clones, of which roughly 90% are seen a single time; about 17% belongs to the top ten. Specimen: peripheral blood, collected on day 0 of AZD1222 vaccination. These receptors were obtained from an adult in good health.

This chain joins TRBV30 and TRBJ2-7; TRBD2 matches 7 bases. The CDR3 covers 17 residues. Unmatched junction bases numbered 19, after V lost 2 bases and J lost 6 bases. Germline-derived CDR1 and CDR2 are GTSNPN and SVGIG (reference sequence). The chain's CDR3 is CAWSISPLFGTTSEQYF. DNA of the CDR3: TGTGCCTGGAGTATCAGCCCTCTGTTCGGGACTACGTCCGAGCAGTACTTC.

The chain recombines TRBV7-3 with TRBJ2-7; tentative D call: TRBD1 (6 bases). This CDR3 spans 14 amino acids. The ends were cut back, 2 bases at V and 2 bases at J, with 10 bases in the middle. Germline V lookup: CDR1 SGHTA, CDR2 FQGTGA. In DNA form, the CDR3 reads TGTGCCAGCAGCTTATTTGGGACAACCTACGAGCAGTACTTC. Protein sequence: CASSLFGTTYEQYF.

This sequence joins TRBV30 and TRBJ2-6; D gene unclear. The V gene lost 4 bases and the J gene lost 0 bases, with 7 bases spanning the gap. Germline V gene lookup returns CDR1 GTSNPN and CDR2 SVGIG (reference sequence). The length of the CDR3 is 14 residues. CDR3 sequence reads: CAWTRNSGANVLTF. The CDR3 region has the DNA TGTGCCTGGACCAGAAACTCTGGGGCCAACGTCCTGACTTTC.

The chain recombines TRBV19 with TRBJ1-6; D call uncertain. CDR1 is LNHDA, CDR2 SQIVND, per germline (reference sequence). V lost 9 bases and J lost 3, with 12 bases in between. The CDR3 is 14 residues long. CDR3 in amino acids: CASHNTDYNSPLHF. CDR3 in DNA: TGTGCCAGCCACAATACTGACTATAATTCACCCCTCCACTTT.

This chain joins TRBV19 and TRBJ1-2, with D possibly being TRBD1 (5 bases). Germline-derived CDR1 and CDR2 are LNHDA and SQIVND (reference sequence). With 6 bases removed from V and 10 bases from J, the gap between germline ends came to 15 bases. The CDR3 extends over 12 amino acids. CDR3 region: CASRPGRTSYTF. The CDR3 DNA is TGTGCCAGTAGGCCGGGACGGACGTCCTACACCTTC.

This clone turned up a few times. The chain uses TRBV3-1 (or the pseudogene TRBV3-2) and TRBJ2-7; unclear D gene. The germline V and J ends were trimmed by 4 bases and 2 bases, with 12 bases remaining between them. The germline CDR1 and CDR2 sequences are LGHDT and YNNKEL (reference sequence). This CDR3 contains 14 residues. As DNA, the CDR3 is TGTGCCAGCAGCCCCCCGACCCCTCCCTACGAGCAGTACTTC. Amino acids: CASSPPTPPYEQYF.

The chain is built from TRBV6-5 and TRBJ2-7, with TRBD2 as a possible D gene (5 bases). CDR1 is MNHEY and CDR2 is SVGAGI in the germline V gene. This CDR3 is 12 amino acids long. Deletions cut 5 bases from V and 2 bases from J, with 7 bases between. CDR3 sequence: CASSRGTYEQYF. In nucleotides, the CDR3 is TGTGCCAGCAGTCGGGGAACCTACGAGCAGTACTTC.

V gene TRBV6-2 or TRBV6-3 combines with J gene TRBJ2-2; 7 bases fit TRBD2. Germline trimming cut 2 bases from V and 7 bases from J; bases unmatched to any gene: 4. This CDR3 comprises 14 residues. The V gene's germline CDR1 is MNHEY and CDR2 SVGEGT. The DNA of the CDR3 is TGTGCCAGCAGTTACGTTCCGGGGGGCGGGGAGCTGTTTTTT. Residues: CASSYVPGGGELFF.

The chain uses TRBV7-3 and TRBJ2-2, with a tentative D call TRBD2 (6 bases). V lost 5 bases to trimming and J lost 2 bases, with 12 bases between them. The CDR3 runs to 15 residues. The germline CDR1 and CDR2 sequences are SGHTA and FQGTGA. CDR3 loop: CASSAGGFNTGELFF. The DNA of the CDR3 is TGTGCCAGCAGCGCCGGGGGATTTAACACCGGGGAGCTGTTTTTT.

This sequence joins TRBV29-1 and TRBJ1-2, with 8 bases lining up with TRBD1. CDR3 length equals 13 residues. Trimming removed 6 bases from V and 6 bases from J; junction bases left unmatched: 9. CDR1 and CDR2 (germline): SQVTM, ANQGSEA. The CDR3 loop is CSVPGQGTDGYTF. CDR3 in DNA: TGCAGCGTGCCCGGACAGGGAACAGATGGCTACACCTTC.

V gene TRBV18 combines with J gene TRBJ1-1; D unresolved. Trimming shortened V by 6 bases and J by 1 base, and 9 bases separated the two germline ends. Germline V gives CDR1 KGHSH, CDR2 LQKENI. This CDR3 has 13 amino acids. The CDR3 sequence is CASSMSGNTEAFF. Here the CDR3 DNA reads TGTGCCAGCTCCATGTCGGGGAACACTGAAGCTTTCTTT. Looking up the rest from reference TRBV18 and TRBJ1-1 gives the full variable domain: NAGVMQNPRHLVRRRGQEARLRCSPMKGHSHVYWYRQLPEEGLKFMVYLQKENIIDESGMPKERFSAEFPKEGPSILRIQQVVRGDSAAYFCASSMSGNTEAFFGQGTRLTVV.

The V and J genes are TRBV5-1 and TRBJ1-1; 7 positions match TRBD1. V was pared by 3 bases and J by 6 bases, with 8 bases of the junction left unmatched. CDR1 and CDR2 (germline): SGHRS, YFSETQ. This CDR3 is built from 14 residues. Here the CDR3 reads CASSSRSQGAEAFF. The CDR3 DNA follows: TGCGCCAGCAGCTCCCGTAGCCAGGGGGCTGAAGCTTTCTTT.

This chain uses TRBV20-1 with TRBJ2-5; TRBD2 matches at 12 bases. Per the germline V gene, CDR1 is DFQATT and CDR2 is SNEGSKA (reference sequence). The length of the CDR3 is 16 residues. Unmatched junction bases numbered 7, after V lost 3 bases and J lost 2 bases. The CDR3 reads CSASRGGLAGQETQYF. The CDR3, as DNA: TGCAGTGCTAGTAGGGGGGGACTAGCGGGTCAAGAGACCCAGTACTTC.

The chain employs TRBV7-8 and TRBJ1-1; 7 bases match TRBD1. After removal of 5 bases from V and 0 bases from J, the junction contained 6 bases not matched to a gene. Germline CDR1 is SGHVS and CDR2 is FQNEAQ. This CDR3 has 15 amino acids. This CDR3 reads CASSQRQGVNTEAFF. Here the CDR3 DNA reads TGTGCCAGCAGCCAAAGACAGGGTGTGAACACTGAAGCTTTCTTT.

This clone has just one count. The J gene is TRBJ2-7, the V gene TRBV6-5; 9 bases map to TRBD2. This CDR3 has 15 amino acids. Germline V gene data show CDR1 as MNHEY and CDR2 as SVGAGI. V was clipped by 5 bases and J by 2 bases; unmatched bases: 7. This CDR3 reads CASSPPLAGTYEQYF. DNA of the CDR3: TGTGCCAGCAGTCCCCCCCTAGCGGGAACCTACGAGCAGTACTTC.

The chain couples TRBV27 to TRBJ1-2; D is unresolved. The CDR3 contains 13 residues. Looked up from germline, CDR1 is MNHEY and CDR2 is SMNVEV (reference sequence). V lost 2 bases, J lost 7 bases, and 11 bases lay in between. CDR3 nucleotide sequence: TGTGCCAGCAGTTTAAACGGGGAGGCTGGCTACACCTTC. Protein: CASSLNGEAGYTF.

V and J are TRBV9 and TRBJ2-1, with TRBD2 identical over 10 bases. CDR3 size: 18 residues. V lost 0 bases, J lost 3 bases, and 9 bases stayed unmatched. Looked up from germline, CDR1 is SGDLS and CDR2 is YYNGEE. The CDR3 reads CASSVAGVAGGNYNEQFF. CDR3 coding DNA: TGTGCCAGCAGCGTAGCTGGGGTAGCGGGAGGAAACTACAATGAGCAGTTCTTC.

V is TRBV2 and J is TRBJ1-2, with D maybe TRBD1 (6 bases). The germline gives CDR1 SNHLY, CDR2 FYNNEI. The germline V and J ends were trimmed by 6 bases and 7 bases, with 15 bases remaining between them. The CDR3 is made up of 13 amino acids. The CDR3 here is CASRPRGAGGYTF. CDR3 nucleotide sequence: TGTGCCAGCAGGCCCCGGGGGGCCGGTGGCTACACCTTC.

This chain uses TRBV15 with TRBJ2-5; TRBD1 might be the D (5 bases). CDR1 and CDR2 from the germline V gene are LNHNV and YYDKDF (reference sequence). This CDR3 region has 18 residues. V was shortened by 4 bases and J by 2 bases, with 23 bases between the two germline ends. CDR3 coding DNA: TGTGCCACCAGCAATGTGCCGATCCCAGGGATTCGACAAGAGACCCAGTACTTC. Protein product: CATSNVPIPGIRQETQYF.

This chain connects TRBV6-1 to TRBJ2-3; TRBD1 agrees at 8 bases. The CDR3 contains 16 residues. CDR1 and CDR2 (germline): MNHNS, SASEGT. Losses at the gene ends were 1 base for V and 1 base for J; bases not matched to a gene: 4. CDR3 residues: CASSEGPGQGTDTQYF. The CDR3 region has the DNA TGTGCCAGCAGTGAAGGGCCGGGACAGGGCACAGATACGCAGTATTTT.

J is TRBJ2-1 and V is TRBV7-9; D remains unclear. V was shortened by 2 bases and J by 10 bases, with 15 bases between the two germline ends. Germline V CDR1 and CDR2: SEHNR, FQNEAQ (reference sequence). This CDR3 has 14 residues. CDR3 region: CASSLTQWVGEQFF. The CDR3 coding sequence is TGTGCCAGCAGCTTAACCCAATGGGTTGGCGAGCAGTTCTTC. The full variable domain, rest sourced from reference TRBV7-9 and TRBJ2-1, is DTGVSQNPRHKITKRGQNVTFRCDPISEHNRLYWYRQTLGQGPEFLTYFQNEAQLEKSRLLSDRFSAERPKGSFSTLEIQRTEQGDSAMYLCASSLTQWVGEQFFGPGTRLTVL.

The V gene is TRBV4-2, the J gene TRBJ2-4; unclear D gene. V lost 4 bases to trimming and J lost 6 bases, with 10 bases between them. CDR1 and CDR2 from the germline V gene are LGHNA and YNFKEQ. This CDR3 is 13 amino acids long. This chain's CDR3 is CASSLWGSNIQYF. CDR3 bases: TGTGCCAGCAGCCTCTGGGGTTCAAACATTCAGTACTTC.

The genes are TRBV19 and TRBJ1-5; 7 bases are a match to TRBD1. In germline, CDR1 is LNHDA, CDR2 SQIVND (reference sequence). V was clipped by 5 bases and J by 0 bases; unmatched bases: 10. CDR3 length: 17 residues. The CDR3 is CASSPRDRTYSNQPQHF. The CDR3 DNA reads TGTGCCAGTAGTCCCCGGGACAGAACTTATAGCAATCAGCCCCAGCATTTT. Drawing the rest from reference TRBV19 and TRBJ1-5, the complete variable domain is DGGITQSPKYLFRKEGQNVTLSCEQNLNHDAMYWYRQDPGQGLRLIYYSQIVNDFQKGDIAEGYSVSREKKESFPLTVTSAQKNPTAFYLCASSPRDRTYSNQPQHFGDGTRLSIL.

This chain connects TRBV29-1 to TRBJ1-1; 11 bases match TRBD1. CDR3 length equals 15 residues. Losses at the gene ends were 1 base for V and 4 bases for J; bases not matched to a gene: 5. The germline gives CDR1 SQVTM, CDR2 ANQGSEA. CDR3 protein: CSVEGTGGSGTEAFF. DNA for the CDR3: TGCAGCGTTGAAGGGACAGGGGGCTCGGGCACTGAAGCTTTCTTT.

The V gene is TRBV6-4, the J gene TRBJ2-1; 7 bases are a match to TRBD2. The CDR3 extends over 16 amino acids. Trimming removed 1 base from V and 6 bases from J; junction bases left unmatched: 9. Looked up from germline, CDR1 is MRHNA and CDR2 is SNTAGT. In DNA form, the CDR3 reads TGTGCCAGCAGTGACTGGGGGGGAGGGCCGATCAATGAGCAGTTCTTC. Translated: CASSDWGGGPINEQFF.

This clone occurred once. In nucleotides, the CDR3 is TGTGCCAGCAGCCTTCGCACTGGGAAGAGTGGCTACACCTTC. Its translation is CASSLRTGKSGYTF. The rearrangement links TRBV11-2 to TRBJ1-2, with no clear D. The CDR3 runs to 14 residues. Germline CDR1 is SGHAT and CDR2 is FQNNGV. V was clipped by 5 bases and J by 7 bases, with 17 bases between them. The whole variable domain, remainder taken from reference TRBV11-2 and TRBJ1-2, is EAGVAQSPRYKIIEKRQSVAFWCNPISGHATLYWYQQILGQGPKLLIQFQNNGVVDDSQLPKDRFSAERLKGVDSTLKIQPAKLEDSAVYLCASSLRTGKSGYTFGSGTRLTVV.

The chain carries TRBV18 and TRBJ2-1; D unclear. V was shortened by 3 bases and J by 4 bases, with 16 bases between the two germline ends. Germline CDR1 is KGHSH and CDR2 is LQKENI. CDR3 length: 16 residues. The CDR3: CASSPSSLSPYNEQFF. The CDR3 nucleotides are TGTGCCAGCTCACCGTCAAGTCTATCACCTTACAATGAGCAGTTCTTC.